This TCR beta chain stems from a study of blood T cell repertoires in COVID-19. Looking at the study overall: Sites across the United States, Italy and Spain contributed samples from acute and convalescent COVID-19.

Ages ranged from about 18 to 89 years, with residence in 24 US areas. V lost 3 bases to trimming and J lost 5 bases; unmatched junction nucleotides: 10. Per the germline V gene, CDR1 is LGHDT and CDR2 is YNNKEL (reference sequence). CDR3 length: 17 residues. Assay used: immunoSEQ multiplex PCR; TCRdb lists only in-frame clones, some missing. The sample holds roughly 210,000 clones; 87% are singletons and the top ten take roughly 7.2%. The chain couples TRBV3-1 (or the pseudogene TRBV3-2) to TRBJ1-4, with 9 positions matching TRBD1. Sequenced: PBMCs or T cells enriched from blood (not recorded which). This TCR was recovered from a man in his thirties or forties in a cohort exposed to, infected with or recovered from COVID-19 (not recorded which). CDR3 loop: CASSHGGTGGFNEKLFF. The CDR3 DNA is TGTGCCAGCAGCCACGGAGGAACAGGGGGCTTCAATGAAAAACTGTTTTTT.